Described below is a single TCR beta chain sequence and its context. Its specific antigen is unknown. No per-base quality is available; no much larger clone lies one base away. TCRdb records Illumina HiSeq 1500 as the sequencer. Using fastp at Q25 and MiXCR, TCRdb reprocessed the public reads and kept productive beta chains. Rows with a matching CDR3 protein are joined into one entry that keeps the most common DNA and genes. This sample gives roughly 760,000 distinct CDR3 sequences in total; 35% of them show up just once. The top ten constitute roughly 2.9% of the sample. This record belongs to a study of T cell repertoires in cytomegalovirus infection (dated by TCRdb to the late 2010s). Looking at the study overall: Because public TCR beta signatures pointed to carriage of CMV infection together with the matching HLA type, the HLA type of each donor mattered for the analysis.

Broad study findings and their caveats: In both this cohort and an independent roughly 350-donor cohort, the cumulative frequency of public TCR beta family members distinguished carriers of CMV infection plus the relevant HLA type. In the ex vivo response, HLA-C-restricted CMV-specific TCR beta clonotypes were dominant, and in two of eight donors the single most frequent clonotype came from this HLA-C-restricted group.

Reading the germline V gene gives CDR1 SQVTM and CDR2 ANQGSEA. Trimmed from V: 4 bases; trimmed from J: 0 bases; junction bases lacking a gene match: 16. The CDR3 runs 18 amino acids, cysteine and phenylalanine included. Solely the CDR3 DNA is kept, with 54 bases framed from the first base. The sample was PBMCs. The receptor comes from a human donor in good health (CMV status not recorded). Some clones in this sample may be carry-over from other donors' samples. The chain is encoded by TRBV29-1 joined to TRBJ2-5; TRBD1 fits 8 bases in the junction. The DNA reads TGCAGCGTTGTGGCAGGGGGCTTAGGGCTAGCTTACCAAGAGACCCAGTACTTC. The translation is CSVVAGGLGLAYQETQYF.